Sequencing of this T cell receptor (beta chain) was carried out in a study of cytomegalovirus exposure and HLA in healthy donors. The study's findings and limits: More clonal expansion characterized HLA-associated TCR beta chains than equally common others in a later analysis.

Germline V gene data show CDR1 as MNHEY and CDR2 as SVGAGI. The CDR3 consists of 12 residues. Trimming at V came to 6 bases and at J to 6 bases, leaving 4 bases not matched to a gene. Both 60 Vbeta primers and 13 Jbeta primers went into the PCR. Assay used: immunoSEQ multiplex PCR; TCRdb lists only in-frame clones, some missing. Among 150,000 or so clones, 79% were seen once, and the ten largest hold approximately 7.7%. Notes on this clone: Its specificity is not known.

The chain links TRBV6-5 to TRBJ2-5; 7 bases agree with TRBD1. Sequenced: PBMCs. This TCR was sampled from a man under 40 in good health and CMV-seropositive. CDR3 DNA sequence: TGTGCCAGCAGACAGGGGCAGAAGACCCAGTACTTC. This gives the protein CASRQGQKTQYF.